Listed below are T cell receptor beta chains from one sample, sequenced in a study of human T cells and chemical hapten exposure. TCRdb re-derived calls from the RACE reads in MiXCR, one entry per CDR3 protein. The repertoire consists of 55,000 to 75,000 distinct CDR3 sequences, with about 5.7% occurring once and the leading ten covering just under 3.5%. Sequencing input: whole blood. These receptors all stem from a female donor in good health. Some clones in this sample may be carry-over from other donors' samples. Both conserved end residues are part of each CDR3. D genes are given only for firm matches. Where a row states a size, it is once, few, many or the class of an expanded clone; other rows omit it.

TGTGCCAGCAGCTTACAAAAGTCTGGCTACACCTTC,CASSLQKSGYTF,TRBJ1-2,-,-,TRBV7-2
TGTGCCAGCAGCCTTAGCCACCGGGACGAGGCCTACGAGCAGTACTTC,CASSLSHRDEAYEQYF,TRBJ2-7,-,many,TRBV28
TGTGCCACCGGGGGGACCACAGATACGCAGTATTTT,CATGGTTDTQYF,TRBJ2-3,TRBD2,-,TRBV2
TGTGCCAGCAGTTACAGGGCGGCGACTCCTGAGCAGTTCTTC,CASSYRAATPEQFF,TRBJ2-1,-,many,TRBV6-2/TRBV6-3
TGCGCCAGCAGCTCTACCAGGGGGACGGAGACCCAGTACTTC,CASSSTRGTETQYF,TRBJ2-5,TRBD1,-,TRBV4-3
TGCAGCGTTGACAGTACCTACGAGCAGTACTTC,CSVDSTYEQYF,TRBJ2-7,-,many,TRBV29-1
TGTGCCAGCAGCTTGGAAGCGGGAGCCTACGAGCAGTACTTC,CASSLEAGAYEQYF,TRBJ2-7,TRBD2,many,TRBV5-8
TGCAGTGCTCGACTGGGGGTCGAGACCCAGTACTTC,CSARLGVETQYF,TRBJ2-5,-,many,TRBV20-1
TGCGCCAGCAGCTTGGAGGCTAGGGGTGAAAAACTGTTTTTT,CASSLEARGEKLFF,TRBJ1-4,-,few,TRBV5-1
TGTGCCAGCAGCCGGACTAGCGGGAGTCATGATGAGCAGTTCTTC,CASSRTSGSHDEQFF,TRBJ2-1,TRBD2,many,TRBV6-1
TGTGCCAGCAGCATAGGGACAAGTACTAACTATGGCTACACCTTC,CASSIGTSTNYGYTF,TRBJ1-2,-,-,TRBV11-2
TGCAGCGTTGAAGCTAGCTACAATGAGCAGTTCTTC,CSVEASYNEQFF,TRBJ2-1,-,-,TRBV29-1
TGTGCCATCAGCACGGGACAGATAAGCAATGAGCAGTTCTTC,CAISTGQISNEQFF,TRBJ2-1,TRBD1,few,TRBV10-3
TGTGCCAGCAGCCCGACAGGGGGCCTTAACGGGGAGCTGTTTTTT,CASSPTGGLNGELFF,TRBJ2-2,TRBD1,many,TRBV12-3/TRBV12-4
TGTGCCACCAGTGCTCTACTCCAGGGAGGCAGTCGCCATGAGCAGTTCTTC,CATSALLQGGSRHEQFF,TRBJ2-1,-,few,TRBV24-1
TGTGCCATCAGCCGACAGGGAGGGGCCACTGAAGCTTTCTTT,CAISRQGGATEAFF,TRBJ1-1,TRBD1,few,TRBV10-3
TGTGCCTGCACCCCACTAGCGGGAGAGGGGACAGATACGCAGTATTTT,CACTPLAGEGTDTQYF,TRBJ2-3,TRBD2,-,TRBV30
TGCGCCAGCAGCCTAGGAGATTATAATTCACCCCTCCACTTT,CASSLGDYNSPLHF,TRBJ1-6,-,many,TRBV5-1
TGTGCCACCACCCGGACGTCAGGTATGATGCGGAAACTGTTTTTT,CATTRTSGMMRKLFF,TRBJ1-4,-,few,TRBV24-1
TGTGCCAGCAGTGAATCTGGGGGCTCCTACAATGAGCAGTTCTTC,CASSESGGSYNEQFF,TRBJ2-1,-,-,TRBV25-1
TGCAGCGTTGAAGAGAGTAGAGAGACCCAGTACTTC,CSVEESRETQYF,TRBJ2-5,-,few,TRBV29-1